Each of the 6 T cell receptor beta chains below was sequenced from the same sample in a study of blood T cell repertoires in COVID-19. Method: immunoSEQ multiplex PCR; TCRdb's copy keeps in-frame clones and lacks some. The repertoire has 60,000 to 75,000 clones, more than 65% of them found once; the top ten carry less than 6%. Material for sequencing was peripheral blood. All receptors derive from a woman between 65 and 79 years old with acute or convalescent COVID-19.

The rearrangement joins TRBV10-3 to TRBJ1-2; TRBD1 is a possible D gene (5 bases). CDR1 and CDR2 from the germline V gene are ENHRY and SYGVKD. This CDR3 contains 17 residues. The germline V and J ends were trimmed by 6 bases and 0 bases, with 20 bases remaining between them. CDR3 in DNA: TGTGCCATCAGCCCGACCTCCCTGACAGCAACTAACTATGGCTACACCTTC. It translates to CAISPTSLTATNYGYTF.

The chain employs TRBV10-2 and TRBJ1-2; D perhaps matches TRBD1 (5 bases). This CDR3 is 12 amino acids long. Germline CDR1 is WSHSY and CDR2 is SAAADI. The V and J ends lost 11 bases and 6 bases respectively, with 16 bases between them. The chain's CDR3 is CASREDRHGYTF. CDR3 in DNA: TGCGCCTCCAGGGAAGATCGACATGGCTACACCTTC.

CDR3 loop: CASKPTVSQGTAKNIQYF. CDR3 nucleotides: TGTGCCAGTAAGCCGACCGTATCTCAGGGCACTGCCAAAAACATTCAGTACTTC. This sequence joins TRBV19 and TRBJ2-4; weak D call: TRBD1 (5 bases). The germline CDR1 and CDR2 sequences are LNHDA and SQIVND (reference sequence). V lost 7 bases and J lost 1, with 23 bases in between. The CDR3 contains 18 residues.

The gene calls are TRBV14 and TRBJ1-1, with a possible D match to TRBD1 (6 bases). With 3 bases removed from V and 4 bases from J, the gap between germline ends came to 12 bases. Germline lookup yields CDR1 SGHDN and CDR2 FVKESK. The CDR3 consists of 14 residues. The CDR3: CASSQVQGVTEAFF. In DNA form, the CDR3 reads TGTGCCAGCAGCCAGGTACAGGGAGTCACTGAAGCTTTCTTT.

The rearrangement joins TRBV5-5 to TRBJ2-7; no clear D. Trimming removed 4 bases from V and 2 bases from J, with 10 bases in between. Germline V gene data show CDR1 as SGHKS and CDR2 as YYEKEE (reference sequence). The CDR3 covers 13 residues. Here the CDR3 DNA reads TGTGCCAGCAGCCGAACAGCAGCCTACGAGCAGTACTTC. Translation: CASSRTAAYEQYF.

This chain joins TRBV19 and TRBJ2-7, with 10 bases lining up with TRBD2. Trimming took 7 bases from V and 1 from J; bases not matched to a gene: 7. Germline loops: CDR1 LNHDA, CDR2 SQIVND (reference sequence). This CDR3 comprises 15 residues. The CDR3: CASTSGTSVSYEQYF. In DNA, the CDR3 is TGTGCCAGTACCTCCGGGACTAGCGTTTCCTACGAGCAGTACTTC.